This TCR beta chain was profiled in a study of blood T cell repertoires in COVID-19. Sequenced by immunoSEQ multiplex PCR; TCRdb stores in-frame clones only, minus some. The sample has roughly 190,000 clones, less than 90% seen once. The length of the CDR3 is 11 residues. Germline V lookup: CDR1 GTSNPN, CDR2 SVGIG (reference sequence). V lost 3 bases to trimming and J lost 1 base, with 4 bases between them. The sequence was collected from a human donor in a cohort sampled during active COVID-19. Specimen: peripheral blood. The V and J genes are TRBV30 and TRBJ2-7; D remains ambiguous. CDR3 sequence: CAWRASYEQYF. DNA for the CDR3: TGTGCCTGGAGAGCTTCCTACGAGCAGTACTTC.